The clone carrying this T cell receptor beta chain was picked up a small number of times. What it binds is not known. With V trimmed by 4 bases and J by 3 bases, 4 bases remained unmatched. Germline CDR1 is SEHNR and CDR2 is FQNEAQ (reference sequence). The CDR3 loop spans 15 amino acids. Each of the donors was a healthy adult who was HIV-negative and had not had a recent acute infection or vaccination. The authors divided CD4+ cells into CD45RA+ naive and CD45RA-negative memory subsets. The data were obtained in a study of shared clonotypes between healthy human individuals. About the study: Donors had three CD4 naive, three CD4 memory, two CD8 naive and one CD8 memory plate apiece. Broader study findings: Memory subsets generally showed smaller estimated richness than naive subsets did.

Sequencing was performed with immunoSEQ multiplex PCR; in TCRdb, only in-frame clones are kept and a portion is missing. The data contain approximately 250,000 clones, 65% of them singletons. The clonotype comes from a young man in good health. Material: memory CD4+ T cells sorted from blood. Subset in this sample: CD45RA-negative fraction. V gene TRBV7-9 combines with J gene TRBJ1-5, with 9 nucleotides matching TRBD1. In nucleotides, the CDR3 is TGTGCCAGCAGCTATGGACAGGGGCACAATCAGCCCCAGCATTTT. It translates to CASSYGQGHNQPQHF.